This entry is about one TCR beta chain. This entry comes from a study of blood T cell repertoires in COVID-19. Study summary: Researchers got acute and convalescent COVID-19 samples from the United States, Italy and Spain. Sources were T cells, B-cell-depleted T cells, or PBMCs; the material itself was cDNA or gDNA.

The CDR3 extends over 14 amino acids. Germline assignment: CDR1 LGHDT and CDR2 YNNKEL (reference sequence). After removal of 1 base from V and 12 bases from J, the junction contained 6 bases not matched to a gene. As handled by the study authors: From reference gene primer amplification, estimates of nucleated cell counts were derived. Method: immunoSEQ multiplex PCR; TCRdb's copy keeps in-frame clones and lacks some. For V, J and clone size, that table is used; D and trimming come from the DNA. The sample carries about 360,000 clones, approximately 86% recorded once. The material sequenced was peripheral blood. The genes are TRBV3-1 (or the pseudogene TRBV3-2) and TRBJ1-1; 12 nucleotides match TRBD1. The sequence derives from a woman aged 55-70 years with COVID-19, enrolled during active disease. The CDR3 region is CASSQGGQGAVTFF. The CDR3 DNA follows: TGTGCCAGCAGCCAAGGGGGACAGGGGGCCGTAACTTTCTTT.